This T cell receptor (beta chain) was sequenced in a study of T-cell reconstitution after alpha-beta-depleted transplantation in children (dated by TCRdb to about 2016). Study-wide context: Using TCR repertoire profiling, the study quantitatively followed how T-cell immune reconstitution unfolded in children after TCRalphabeta/CD19-depleted allogeneic hematopoietic cell transplantation. Overall results and qualifications from the work: In some patients, the high TCRbeta diversity seen at day 60 was put down to recipient T cells and intrathymic progenitors that had survived conditioning. The apparently early alphabetaT-cell count recovery about two months after transplant was reportedly dependent on only several hundred rapidly expanded clones derived from non-depleted graft cells. Over the following months the frequencies of hyperexpanded clones went down, and after one year T-cell counts and TCRbeta diversity were mostly credited to newly produced T cells.

The germline V gene gives CDR1 as SGHTA and CDR2 as FQGNSA. V is clipped by 6 bases and J by 4 bases, and the sequence between their germline boundaries is 9 bases long. The CDR3 has 12 amino acids, counting the end cysteine and phenylalanine. The kept DNA is CDR3 alone, 36 bases in frame from the first base. This clonotype was recorded many times. Its antigen is still unknown. No base quality values were provided; no much bigger clone lies one nucleotide off. Library construction relied on PCR. Sequencer: Illumina HiSeq 2500. TCR libraries were prepared with molecular barcoding, using unique molecular identifiers to normalize TCRbeta repertoire quantification. The raw public reads went through TCRdb reprocessing: fastp at Q25, MiXCR clone calling, in-frame beta chains kept. Merged by CDR3 protein, the rows form single entries marked with the most common genes and DNA. The sample table shows some 300,000 distinct CDR3 sequences, and roughly a tenth are seen once. The top ten constitute around 7.5% of the sample.

In the paper's terms, the treatment or condition label means: allogeneic hematopoietic cell transplantation with graft depleted of TCRalphabeta T cells and CD19 B cells. Transplant recipients were children who received TCRalphabeta/CD19-depleted allogeneic hematopoietic cell grafts. The chain is made from TRBV7-2 and TRBJ1-2; a weak D assignment points to TRBD1 (6 bases agree). The receptor's source is a boy under two years old with acute myeloid leukemia, due to receive a stem cell transplant. Material: PBMCs, obtained before TCRalphabeta/CD19-depleted stem cell transplant. The encoded CDR3 is CASSQDSYGYTF. In nucleotide form, the sequence is TGTGCCAGCAGTCAGGACAGCTATGGCTACACCTTC.